The 9 T cell receptor beta chains in this list originate from one sample, sequenced in a study of cytomegalovirus exposure and HLA in healthy donors. PCR primers comprised 60 Vbeta and 13 Jbeta primers. TCRdb's table, derived via immunoSEQ multiplex PCR, lists solely in-frame clones and lacks some. The profile shows 180,000 or so clones, 75% to 85% of them singletons. Sequencing was done on a sample of PBMCs. These receptors all come from a man between 18 and 29 years old in good health and CMV-seronegative.

The chain combines TRBV25-1 with TRBJ2-5, with D maybe TRBD1 (6 bases). This CDR3 region has 14 residues. Germline CDR1 is MGHDK and CDR2 is SYGVNS. Trimming shortened V by 5 bases and J by 5 bases, and 15 bases separated the two germline ends. The CDR3 nucleotides read TGTGCCAGCAGTTTGACACAGGGTGAGGAGACCCAGTACTTC. Translated: CASSLTQGEETQYF.

J is TRBJ1-2 and V is TRBV6-1; D remains ambiguous. The V gene's germline CDR1 is MNHNS and CDR2 SASEGT. The germline V and J ends were trimmed by 7 bases and 4 bases, with 19 bases remaining between them. The CDR3 is 15 amino acids. The CDR3 is CASTDSPGTVYGYTF. CDR3 DNA: TGTGCCAGCACTGACTCCCCGGGTACGGTCTATGGCTACACCTTC.

The rearrangement uses TRBV6-5 and TRBJ1-2; the match to TRBD1 covers 9 bases. This CDR3 region has 13 residues. V gave up 6 bases and J gave up 10 bases; unmatched junction bases: 9. Germline V gene sequence: CDR1 MNHEY, CDR2 SVGAGI. CDR3 in amino acids: CASRIHGQGHYTF. The CDR3 nucleotides read TGTGCCAGCAGAATTCACGGACAGGGGCACTACACCTTC.

This clone has just a few counts. V usage is TRBV11-3 and J usage is TRBJ2-2, with 9 positions matching TRBD2. The ends lost 0 bases at V and 5 bases at J; junction bases unmatched: 10. The CDR3 totals 18 residues. Germline-derived CDR1 and CDR2 are SGHNT and YENEEA. CDR3 in amino acids: CASSLERGNSGRTGELFF. CDR3 DNA sequence: TGTGCCAGCAGCTTAGAGCGGGGAAATAGCGGGAGAACCGGGGAGCTGTTTTTT.

This chain connects TRBV18 to TRBJ1-2; a weak D match, TRBD1 (6 bases). The CDR3 is made up of 13 amino acids. V dropped 2 bases and J dropped 6 bases, with 10 bases sitting between them. CDR1 and CDR2 (germline): KGHSH, LQKENI. The DNA of the CDR3 is TGTGCCAGCTCACCAGCAGGGGTGGATGGCTACACCTTC. As protein: CASSPAGVDGYTF.

There are a few counts of this clone. The chain uses TRBV6-6 and TRBJ2-2, with D possibly being TRBD2 (6 bases). This CDR3 has 14 amino acids. V gave up 9 bases and J gave up 0 bases, with 11 bases separating them. Looked up from germline, CDR1 is MNHNY and CDR2 is SVGAGI (reference sequence). This chain's CDR3 is CASLSGPNTGELFF. The CDR3 DNA is TGTGCCAGTCTAAGCGGGCCGAACACCGGGGAGCTGTTTTTT.

The V call is TRBV29-1, the J call TRBJ1-4; a possible D gene is TRBD1 (6 bases). The CDR3 contains 16 residues. CDR1 and CDR2 from the germline V gene are SQVTM and ANQGSEA. With 7 bases removed from V and 2 bases from J, the gap between germline ends came to 20 bases. In nucleotides, the CDR3 is TGCAGCGGTATGGTAGAAGGAAGGGGGACTAATGAAAAACTGTTTTTT. This gives the protein CSGMVEGRGTNEKLFF.

The chain joins TRBV19 to TRBJ1-6; 7 bases agree with TRBD1. Germline trimming cut 7 bases from V and 3 bases from J; bases unmatched to any gene: 6. The germline V gene encodes CDR1 LNHDA and CDR2 SQIVND (reference sequence). The CDR3 loop spans 15 amino acids. The CDR3 region is CASNPGQVYNSPLHF. CDR3 bases: TGTGCCAGTAACCCCGGACAGGTCTATAATTCACCCCTCCACTTT.

V and J are TRBV7-9 and TRBJ2-5, with 7 nucleotides matching TRBD2. Germline V lookup: CDR1 SEHNR, CDR2 FQNEAQ (reference sequence). This CDR3 has 15 residues. J lost 5 bases, V lost 1 base, and 7 bases had no gene match. The CDR3 nucleotides are TGTGCCAGCAGCTTAGGGGCGGGAGTAGGGGAGACCCAGTACTTC. This gives the protein CASSLGAGVGETQYF. Together with reference TRBV7-9 and TRBJ2-5, the CDR3 gives the full variable domain: DTGVSQNPRHKITKRGQNVTFRCDPISEHNRLYWYRQTLGQGPEFLTYFQNEAQLEKSRLLSDRFSAERPKGSFSTLEIQRTEQGDSAMYLCASSLGAGVGETQYFGPGTRLLVL.